This T cell receptor beta chain appears in the sequencing data of a study of immune evolution from preneoplasia to lung adenocarcinoma. Study results and caveats: From normal lung to invasive adenocarcinoma, top clone frequencies appeared to decrease. Clonality was highest in normal lung, lower in later-stage lesions apparently.

Here immunoSEQ multiplex PCR was the method, and the copy in TCRdb shows in-frame clones only, minus some. The sample includes thousands of clones, 79% of them seen just once. J lost 2 bases, V lost 7 bases, and 3 bases had no gene match. Germline assignment: CDR1 SNHLY and CDR2 FYNNEI. The CDR3 runs to 14 residues. Patients had resection in Japan or China between about 2014 and 2018. Remarks on this clone: Its antigen is not identified. Other DNA sequences in this sample translate to the same CDR3.

The chain links TRBV2 to TRBJ1-2; TRBD1 aligns across 11 bases. This clonotype was obtained from a person in their sixties or seventies with lung adenocarcinoma. Sequencing was carried out using FFPE adjacent normal lung tissue. CDR3 loop: CASNGQGANYGYTF. The CDR3 coding sequence is TGTGCCAGCAACGGACAGGGGGCGAACTATGGCTACACCTTC.